The clone carrying this T cell receptor beta chain appeared a single time. As yet, its antigen is unknown. Sequencing was performed with immunoSEQ multiplex PCR; in TCRdb, only in-frame clones are kept and a portion is missing. Of 45,000 to 60,000 clones listed, about 86% are singletons. This entry belongs to a study of T cells in localized non-small cell lung cancer. The CDR3 is made up of 18 amino acids. Per germline, CDR1 SGHTA and CDR2 FQGNSA. V trimming: 2 bases; J trimming: 8 bases; junction bases outside the gene matches: 15. Study-wide results and caveats: The highest T cell clonality was in uninvolved adjacent lung, above tumor. Investigators sequenced only a single tumor region, leaving heterogeneity possible. Appearing in adjacent lung were a median about 50 of the top 100 tumor clones.

This receptor was identified in a man aged 35 to 69 with stage II lung adenocarcinoma. The chain links TRBV7-2 to TRBJ2-2; 9 nucleotides match TRBD2. Sequencing was performed on PBMCs, taken before any cancer treatment. CDR3 protein: CASSLPLPGLAGVGELFF. As DNA, the CDR3 is TGTGCCAGCAGCTTACCCCTTCCGGGACTAGCTGGTGTGGGGGAGCTGTTTTTT.